This T cell receptor beta chain originates from a study of cytomegalovirus exposure and HLA in healthy donors. Germline trimming cut 0 bases from V and 4 bases from J; bases unmatched to any gene: 4. CDR1 and CDR2 (germline): SGHTS, YDEGEE. This CDR3 has 15 amino acids. PCR primers comprised 60 Vbeta and 13 Jbeta primers. Here immunoSEQ multiplex PCR was the method, and the copy in TCRdb shows in-frame clones only, minus some. The sample has under 200,000 clones, about four fifths seen once. Turning to this clone: Its target is not known.

Study results and caveats: Several of the most significant clusters were apparently associated with common viral pathogens in a later analysis. Cytomegalovirus association was listed for about 180 TCR beta chains.

The gene calls are TRBV5-8 and TRBJ1-5; 7 bases line up with TRBD1. This TCR came from a girl aged 10 to 17 in good health and CMV-seropositive. The sequencing input was PBMCs. The CDR3 protein is CASSLGGTVNQPQHF. The CDR3 bases are TGTGCCAGCAGCTTGGGGGGGACAGTTAATCAGCCCCAGCATTTT.